This T cell receptor (beta chain) is from a study of blood T cell repertoires in COVID-19. For the study at large: Both acute and convalescent COVID-19 samples were obtained from the United States, Italy and Spain.

The germline V gene encodes CDR1 MDHEN and CDR2 SYDVKM. The CDR3 sequence is 19 residues long. With V trimmed by 8 bases and J by 2 bases, 13 bases remained unmatched. As originally analysed: For nucleated cells, counts were estimated from reference gene primer amplification. The data were produced by immunoSEQ multiplex PCR, yet TCRdb's version contains in-frame clones alone and is incomplete. The V and J calls and the clone size are those of that table, but D and trimming were determined from the DNA. The data hold around 150,000 clones, with approximately 92% observed a single time. The chain uses TRBV28 and TRBJ2-6; 12 bases line up with TRBD1. The receptor comes from a woman between 50 and 59 years old with acute or convalescent COVID-19. Sequenced sample: peripheral blood. CDR3 loop: CASSFYRGQGAPGANVLTF. DNA of the CDR3: TGTGCCAGCTCCTTCTACCGGGGACAGGGGGCGCCTGGGGCCAACGTCCTGACTTTC.